A selection of T cell receptor beta chains follows, all from one sample in a study of shared clonotypes between healthy human individuals. Clones were sequenced by immunoSEQ multiplex PCR, and TCRdb holds only the in-frame ones, with some missing. The data show about 380,000 clones, 90% to 98% seen once. Input material: memory CD8+ T cells sorted from blood. All receptors come from a young man in good health. The CDR3 runs from the conserved cysteine through the conserved F or W. The order of the fields is CDR3 DNA, CDR3 protein, V gene, J gene, D gene, clone size. The D gene is left open where the match is weak. Rows give clone size only sometimes, using once, few, many, or a class for an expanded clone.

TGTGCCAGCAGTTTATTCAAAGGGAGACAGGTTTCGCTCTCTGGGGCCAACGTCCTGACTTTC	CASSLFKGRQVSLSGANVLTF	TRBV28	TRBJ2-6	-	-
TGTGCCACCGGAGCTCTGGAGAGCACAGATACGCAGTATTTT	CATGALESTDTQYF	TRBV15	TRBJ2-3	-	-
TGTGCCAGCAGTCCGCGCTACCACGGGACAGGGGGCTGGTACGAGCAGTACTTC	CASSPRYHGTGGWYEQYF	TRBV27	TRBJ2-7	TRBD1	-
TGCGCCAGCAGCTTGGGTAGCGGGAGGCGCGGGGAGCTGTTTTTT	CASSLGSGRRGELFF	TRBV5-1	TRBJ2-2	TRBD2	-
TGTGCCATCAGTGAGTACAGGATAGATACGCAGTATTTT	CAISEYRIDTQYF	TRBV10-3	TRBJ2-3	-	-
TGTGCCAGCAGCGTAATCTCCGGGAGGGCCGAGCAGTTCTTC	CASSVISGRAEQFF	TRBV9	TRBJ2-1	TRBD2	-
TGTGCCAGCAGCGTAGGGGCCGGGAGGGCGGAGGATACGCAGTATTTT	CASSVGAGRAEDTQYF	TRBV9	TRBJ2-3	TRBD2	-
TGCAGCGTTCGGGGCGAGAATGAAAAACTGTTTTTT	CSVRGENEKLFF	TRBV29-1	TRBJ1-4	-	-
TGTGCCTGGAGTTCGAACAGAGCAACTAATGAAAAACTGTTTTTT	CAWSSNRATNEKLFF	TRBV30	TRBJ1-4	-	-
TGTGCCAGTAGTATAAGCGGTTACACAGATACGCAGTATTTT	CASSISGYTDTQYF	TRBV19	TRBJ2-3	-	-
TGTGCCAGCAGCTGGTTTCGACAGGGGATGGAGTTCTTC	CASSWFRQGMEFF	TRBV7-9	TRBJ2-1	TRBD1	-
TGTGCCAGCGGGAAAACAGATACGCAGTATTTT	CASGKTDTQYF	TRBV25-1	TRBJ2-3	-	-
TGCAGCGTTGACCGGGGTAGGAACGAGCAGTACTTC	CSVDRGRNEQYF	TRBV29-1	TRBJ2-7	-	once
TGTGCCAGCAGCCAAGATACCTTCTCTTACGAGCAGTACTTC	CASSQDTFSYEQYF	TRBV4-2	TRBJ2-7	-	once
TGCGCCAGCAGCCAGTTCCAAGAGACCCAGTACTTC	CASSQFQETQYF	TRBV4-1	TRBJ2-5	-	-
TGTGCCAGCAGCTTCCGGACTAGCGGGAGGGTCAGTGAGCAGTTCTTC	CASSFRTSGRVSEQFF	TRBV5-6	TRBJ2-1	TRBD2	-
TGTGCCAGCAGTTCGAAAAAGACAGTTTCCATAATCAATCAGCCCCAGCATTTT	CASSSKKTVSIINQPQHF	TRBV28	TRBJ1-5	-	-
TGTGCCAGCAGCCCGATGGTGTCGACCACAGATACGCAGTATTTT	CASSPMVSTTDTQYF	TRBV28	TRBJ2-3	-	-
TGTGCCAGCAGCTTGGGACAGGGTTACAATGAGCAGTTCTTC	CASSLGQGYNEQFF	TRBV5-8	TRBJ2-1	TRBD1	-
TGTGCCAGCAGCTCGGACGGTTACAATGAGCAGTTCTTC	CASSSDGYNEQFF	TRBV5-6	TRBJ2-1	-	-
TGCAGTGCTAGCCGGGACCCGCAGTTCTTC	CSASRDPQFF	TRBV20-1	TRBJ2-1	-	-
TGTGCCAGCAGCTCCGGACTCCTCGAGCAGTACTTC	CASSSGLLEQYF	TRBV7-8	TRBJ2-7	-	once
TGTGCCAGCAGTGGGGGACAGGGCAATCAGCCCCAGCATTTT	CASSGGQGNQPQHF	TRBV6-5	TRBJ1-5	TRBD1	-
TGTGCCAGCAGCAAATCCGGTGGGACTAGCGGGAATCCGTCCTACGAGCAGTACTTC	CASSKSGGTSGNPSYEQYF	TRBV21-1	TRBJ2-7	-	-
TGTGCCAGCAGCTTGGGAGGGGTAAACTATGGCTACACCTTC	CASSLGGVNYGYTF	TRBV5-4	TRBJ1-2	-	once
TGTGCCAGCAGTCTGGGATACGACAGACAGAACACCGGGGAGCTGTTTTTT	CASSLGYDRQNTGELFF	TRBV7-3	TRBJ2-2	-	once
TGTGCCAGCTCCCCAGACCGCGGGAGGTCGGTGAATGAGCAGTTCTTC	CASSPDRGRSVNEQFF	TRBV18	TRBJ2-1	TRBD2	-
TGTGCCACCAGCAGAAGCAGGGAAAGTAATCAGCCCCAGCATTTT	CATSRSRESNQPQHF	TRBV15	TRBJ1-5	-	few
TGCGCCAGCAGTGCTATCTCCGGGACTAGTGGCACCGGGGAGCTGTTTTTT	CASSAISGTSGTGELFF	TRBV10-2	TRBJ2-2	TRBD2	-
TGTGCCAGCAGCTTACACCCTAGCACCGGGGAGCTGTTTTTT	CASSLHPSTGELFF	TRBV11-3	TRBJ2-2	-	-
TGTGCCAGCAGCATAGGGACAGGGAGTCAGCCCCAGCATTTT	CASSIGTGSQPQHF	TRBV7-8	TRBJ1-5	TRBD1	-
TGTGCCAGTAGGCCTAACTATGGCTACACCTTC	CASRPNYGYTF	TRBV19	TRBJ1-2	-	-
TGTGCCAGCAGTACGGGGTACTCCTACGAGCAGTACTTC	CASSTGYSYEQYF	TRBV6-1	TRBJ2-7	-	-
TGTGCCAGCAGCCCGGACAGCTACACAGATACGCAGTATTTT	CASSPDSYTDTQYF	TRBV7-9	TRBJ2-3	-	-
TGTGCCAGCAGCTTCCGAGACAGGGACACTGAAGCTTTCTTT	CASSFRDRDTEAFF	TRBV7-8	TRBJ1-1	TRBD1	-
TGTGCCAGCAGTTCACAGGGCCGAGAGCAGTACTTC	CASSSQGREQYF	TRBV28	TRBJ2-7	-	-
TGCGCCAGCAGCCCGGGGAGGGCCAGAGATACGCAGTATTTT	CASSPGRARDTQYF	TRBV5-1	TRBJ2-3	TRBD2	-
TGTGCCAGCAGCCCCGAGAGTCCCACCTTC	CASSPESPTF	TRBV7-2	TRBJ1-2	-	-
TGTGCCATCAGTGAGTCGAGGCAGGGAAACATTCAGTACTTC	CAISESRQGNIQYF	TRBV10-3	TRBJ2-4	-	-
TGCGCCAGCAGCTATACCTGGGACAGACAAGAGACCCAGTACTTC	CASSYTWDRQETQYF	TRBV5-1	TRBJ2-5	TRBD1	-
TGTGCCAGCAGGCGAGACTCCTACGAGCAGTACTTC	CASRRDSYEQYF	TRBV6-5	TRBJ2-7	-	-
TGCGCCAGCAGTGACGGGACAGCCTCCTACGAGCAGTACTTC	CASSDGTASYEQYF	TRBV10-1	TRBJ2-7	TRBD1	-
TGTGCCAGCAGTTCACTAGTTAATGAGCAGTTCTTC	CASSSLVNEQFF	TRBV27	TRBJ2-1	-	-
TGTGCCAGCAGCTACCGGGACAGGGGGGGCAATGAGCAGTTCTTC	CASSYRDRGGNEQFF	TRBV5-8	TRBJ2-1	TRBD1	-
TGTGCCAGCAGCTTAGAATGGCCCTCCTACGAGCAGTACTTC	CASSLEWPSYEQYF	TRBV7-8	TRBJ2-7	-	-
TGTGCCAGCAGTTACTTGCGGGCCAGGAGCCATGGCTACACCTTC	CASSYLRARSHGYTF	TRBV6-5	TRBJ1-2	-	-
TGTGCCAGCAGCTGGACTAGCGGGAACACCGGGGAGCTGTTTTTT	CASSWTSGNTGELFF	TRBV7-2	TRBJ2-2	TRBD2	few
TGCGCCAGCCTCGGATCTAGCGGGAGGGGAAATGAGCAGTTCTTC	CASLGSSGRGNEQFF	TRBV10-2	TRBJ2-1	TRBD2	-
TGTGCCAGCAGCCAAGATCAAGGGCGGACTAGCAATGAGCAGTTCTTC	CASSQDQGRTSNEQFF	TRBV14	TRBJ2-1	TRBD2	-
TGTGCCACGAGGACAGGGGGTTCGTGGTACACCTTC	CATRTGGSWYTF	TRBV10-3	TRBJ1-2	TRBD1	-
TGTGCCAGCAGTACCCTACCCCGGACCCACTCCTACGAGCAGTACTTC	CASSTLPRTHSYEQYF	TRBV27	TRBJ2-7	-	-
TGTGCCTGGAGCACTTGGACAGTTACCATAAAGGAAGCTTTCTTT	CAWSTWTVTIKEAFF	TRBV30	TRBJ1-1	-	-
TGTGCCAGCAGTCTATCCTCGAACACCGGGGAGCTGTTTTTT	CASSLSSNTGELFF	TRBV9	TRBJ2-2	-	once
TGTGCCAGCAGCCGCGCTTCCCGAGCGGGAGGCACCGGGGAGCTGTTTTTT	CASSRASRAGGTGELFF	TRBV7-2	TRBJ2-2	TRBD2	-